This TCR beta chain was identified in a study of T cell changes during pregnancy in multiple sclerosis. Sequencing was performed with immunoSEQ multiplex PCR; in TCRdb, only in-frame clones are kept and a portion is missing. Of tens of thousands of clones in the sample, about 91% are singletons; the top ten hold around 4.9%. Trimming removed 4 bases from V and 3 bases from J, with 13 bases in between. The CDR3 covers 14 residues. Germline assignment: CDR1 SNHLY and CDR2 FYNNEI. This specimen was peripheral blood, taken in the first trimester of pregnancy. V usage is TRBV2 and J usage is TRBJ2-7; D not resolved. This TCR was recovered from a female donor in good health, enrolled as a control in a pregnancy study. The CDR3 spells CASSVVSGHYEQYF. The CDR3 bases are TGTGCCAGCAGTGTAGTTTCAGGCCACTACGAGCAGTACTTC.